Listed below are T cell receptor beta chains from one sample, sequenced in a study of cytomegalovirus exposure and HLA in healthy donors. Assay used: immunoSEQ multiplex PCR; TCRdb lists only in-frame clones, some missing. The sample records under 200,000 clones, approximately 77% being singletons. The sequenced sample consisted of PBMCs. These receptors all come from a male donor in good health and CMV-seropositive. Each CDR3 is given with its conserved first and last residue. A D gene is named only where the DNA matches it firmly. Part of the rows lack a size; the others show once, few, many or a class for expanded clones.

TRBJ2-7 TRBV6-1 - - CASRRGGSGSYEQYF TGTGCCAGCAGGAGGGGGGGCTCTGGCTCCTACGAGCAGTACTTC
TRBJ2-5 TRBV14 - - CASSHPGHKETQYF TGTGCCAGCAGCCACCCGGGACATAAGGAGACCCAGTACTTC
TRBJ2-1 TRBV5-6 - TRBD2 CASSEAGGPIEQFF TGTGCCAGCAGCGAAGCGGGGGGGCCAATCGAGCAGTTCTTC
TRBJ2-5 TRBV2 - TRBD2 CASREADRETQYF TGTGCCAGCCGGGAGGCTGATCGGGAGACCCAGTACTTC
TRBJ2-2 TRBV9 - - CASSGQRTNTGELFF TGTGCCAGCAGCGGACAGAGGACGAACACCGGGGAGCTGTTTTTT
TRBJ2-5 TRBV30 - TRBD2 CAWSPGGETQYF TGTGCCTGGAGTCCGGGAGGAGAGACCCAGTACTTC
TRBJ1-5 TRBV4-1 few - CASSQDQGQPQHF TGCGCCAGCAGCCAAGATCAGGGTCAGCCCCAGCATTTT
TRBJ2-7 TRBV6-6 - - CASSSQRTSYEQYF TGTGCCAGCAGTTCCCAGCGGACCTCCTACGAGCAGTACTTC
TRBJ1-6 TRBV10-1 - - CAWVGWQGSYNSPLHF TGCGCCTGGGTGGGGTGGCAGGGGTCTTATAATTCACCCCTCCACTTT
TRBJ2-3 TRBV4-1 - TRBD2 CASSQGLSGGYTSTDTQYF TGCGCCAGCAGCCAAGGACTCAGCGGGGGGTATACTAGCACAGATACGCAGTATTTT
TRBJ2-7 TRBV10-1 - - CASSEENYEQYF TGCGCCAGCAGTGAGGAGAACTACGAGCAGTACTTC
TRBJ2-2 TRBV2 - - CASSDIAAKIDTGELFF TGTGCCAGCAGTGATATAGCGGCTAAAATTGACACCGGGGAGCTGTTTTTT
TRBJ1-2 TRBV29-1 - TRBD1 CTVDLGQGANYGYTF TGCACCGTCGACCTCGGACAGGGAGCTAACTATGGCTACACCTTC
TRBJ2-5 TRBV11-2 - - CASRHGTLERETQYF TGTGCCAGCAGACACGGCACATTGGAGAGGGAGACCCAGTACTTC
TRBJ2-2 TRBV7-3 - TRBD2 CASSSGTSGSTGELFF TGTGCCAGCAGCTCTGGGACTAGCGGGAGCACCGGGGAGCTGTTTTTT
TRBJ1-2 TRBV7-2 few - CASSQIRGNYGYTF TGTGCCAGCAGTCAGATTAGGGGAAACTATGGCTACACCTTC
TRBJ2-7 TRBV28 - - CASSLFPRLLYEQYF TGTGCCAGCAGTTTATTCCCCCGCCTACTCTACGAGCAGTACTTC
TRBJ1-1 TRBV5-1 - TRBD1 CASSLGGTGGTTEAFF TGCGCCAGCAGCTTGGGCGGGACAGGGGGGACCACTGAAGCTTTCTTT
TRBJ1-6 TRBV30 - TRBD1 CAWSVQQGRIPLHF TGTGCCTGGAGTGTACAACAGGGGAGAATACCCCTCCACTTT
TRBJ1-6 TRBV19 - TRBD1 CASSARRDRGPYNSPLHF TGTGCCAGTAGTGCCCGGCGGGACAGGGGGCCCTATAATTCACCCCTCCACTTT
TRBJ2-7 TRBV4-1 few TRBD1 CASSPGQGTYEQYF TGCGCCAGCAGCCCGGGACAGGGGACCTACGAGCAGTACTTC
TRBJ2-3 TRBV19 - TRBD2 CASRATSRSTDTQYF TGTGCCAGTAGGGCGACTAGCCGAAGCACAGATACGCAGTATTTT
TRBJ1-3 TRBV5-4 - - CASSHTLVRVSGNTIYF TGTGCCAGCAGCCACACCCTCGTCAGGGTCTCTGGAAACACCATATATTTT
TRBJ2-5 TRBV27 - - CASSTRGSETQYF TGTGCCAGCAGTACTAGAGGGTCAGAGACCCAGTACTTC
TRBJ1-5 TRBV5-5 once - CASSPYGGIGNQPQHF TGTGCCAGCAGCCCCTATGGGGGGATCGGCAATCAGCCCCAGCATTTT
TRBJ1-2 TRBV15 - - CATSRDVNYGYTF TGTGCCACCAGCAGAGATGTAAACTATGGCTACACCTTC
TRBJ2-7 TRBV25-1 - TRBD1 CASNPTGATYEQYF TGTGCCAGCAATCCTACAGGGGCGACCTACGAGCAGTACTTC
TRBJ2-3 TRBV2 once TRBD2 CASRGTSGGTDTQYF TGTGCCAGCAGGGGGACTAGCGGGGGCACAGATACGCAGTATTTT
TRBJ1-2 TRBV6-1 - TRBD1 CASSASGRQGGYGYTF TGTGCCAGCAGTGCCTCAGGGCGACAGGGGGGCTATGGCTACACCTTC
TRBJ2-1 TRBV2 - - CASKLEQATYNEQFF TGTGCCAGCAAGTTAGAACAGGCGACCTACAATGAGCAGTTCTTC
TRBJ2-2 TRBV5-5 - TRBD1 CASSLTGAGELFF TGTGCCAGCAGCCTGACAGGGGCCGGGGAGCTGTTTTTT
TRBJ2-3 TRBV7-6 - TRBD1 CASSLGGGLNTDTQYF TGTGCCAGCAGCTTAGGAGGGGGCCTCAACACAGATACGCAGTATTTT
TRBJ2-1 TRBV7-3 few TRBD2 CASGRGGAYNEQFF TGTGCCAGCGGCCGCGGGGGGGCATACAATGAGCAGTTCTTC
TRBJ1-5 TRBV6-6 - TRBD1 CASSSRTGGNQPQHF TGTGCCAGCAGTTCCCGGACAGGTGGCAATCAGCCCCAGCATTTT
TRBJ2-2 TRBV14 once - CASSQEVISGYTGELFF TGTGCCAGCAGCCAAGAGGTGATTTCGGGATACACCGGGGAGCTGTTTTTT
TRBJ2-7 TRBV18 - TRBD1 CASSPPWTGHEQYF TGTGCCAGCTCACCACCGTGGACAGGGCACGAGCAGTACTTC
TRBJ2-3 TRBV6-1 - TRBD2 CASSETGLAGNRYF TGTGCCAGCAGTGAAACAGGACTAGCGGGAAATAGGTATTTT
TRBJ2-5 TRBV30 - - CASDRQETQYF TGTGCTTCGGACAGACAAGAGACCCAGTACTTC
TRBJ2-2 TRBV9 once TRBD2 CASSVSGGATGELFF TGTGCCAGCAGCGTTAGCGGGGGGGCCACCGGGGAGCTGTTTTTT
TRBJ2-5 TRBV4-2 - - CASSPGDGGQETQYF TGTGCCAGCAGCCCGGGGGACGGGGGCCAAGAGACCCAGTACTTC
TRBJ1-5 TRBV5-5 - - CASSLDLADNQPQHF TGTGCCAGCAGCTTGGATCTGGCAGACAATCAGCCCCAGCATTTT
TRBJ2-1 TRBV2 - - CASSEARDNEQFF TGTGCCAGCAGTGAGGCCCGGGACAATGAGCAGTTCTTC
TRBJ2-3 TRBV10-2 - - CASSVPTRTVSTDTQYF TGCGCCAGCAGTGTTCCCACTCGAACAGTTAGCACAGATACGCAGTATTTT
TRBJ2-5 TRBV4-2 few TRBD2 CASSQATSGGQETQYF TGTGCCAGCAGCCAGGCTACTAGCGGGGGCCAAGAGACCCAGTACTTC
TRBJ1-2 TRBV10-3 - - CAIRRDTGGYGYTF TGTGCCATCAGGCGGGACACGGGAGGTTATGGCTACACCTTC
TRBJ1-2 TRBV6-5 few - CASSQGINYGYTF TGTGCCAGCAGTCAGGGCATAAACTATGGCTACACCTTC
TRBJ2-5 TRBV7-9 - TRBD1 CASSGGGETQYF TGTGCCAGCTCAGGGGGTGGCGAGACCCAGTACTTC
TRBJ1-3 TRBV30 - TRBD1 CAWLGQGGRNTIYF TGTGCCTGGTTGGGACAGGGTGGGAGAAACACCATATATTTT
TRBJ2-4 TRBV4-1 once - CASSQSQGLPLGIQYF TGCGCCAGCAGCCAATCCCAGGGACTGCCGCTGGGAATTCAGTACTTC
TRBJ2-1 TRBV5-1 few TRBD2 CASSLVSGGVNEQFF TGCGCCAGCAGCTTGGTTAGCGGGGGGGTCAATGAGCAGTTCTTC
TRBJ2-1 TRBV14 - TRBD2 CASSGDYSRNEQFF TGTGCCAGCAGCGGGGACTACTCTCGAAATGAGCAGTTCTTC
TRBJ1-1 TRBV10-3 - TRBD1 CAISQTGTEAFF TGTGCCATCAGCCAGACAGGGACTGAAGCTTTCTTT
TRBJ1-2 TRBV7-9 - - CASRGRPAGDNYGYTF TGTGCCAGCAGAGGTCGTCCGGCAGGGGATAACTATGGCTACACCTTC
TRBJ1-2 TRBV5-1 - - CASSLVGRDITASGGYTF TGCGCCAGCAGCTTGGTCGGGCGGGATATCACAGCTAGCGGTGGCTACACCTTC
TRBJ2-6 TRBV6-5 - - CASSYELSGANVLTF TGTGCCAGCAGTTACGAGCTCTCTGGGGCCAACGTCCTGACTTTC
TRBJ1-3 TRBV19 - - CASSIPRGDSGNTIYF TGTGCCAGTAGTATACCCCGGGGGGACTCTGGAAACACCATATATTTT
TRBJ1-2 TRBV7-2 - TRBD1 CASSFMGQGGNYGYTF TGTGCCAGCAGCTTTATGGGACAGGGTGGTAACTATGGCTACACCTTC